Listed below are T cell receptor beta chains from one sample, sequenced in a study of blood T cell repertoires in COVID-19. Measured with immunoSEQ multiplex PCR; TCRdb has only the in-frame clones, and not every one. The table lists under 150,000 clones, around 82% of them singletons, with roughly 3.9% in the top ten. Sample: PBMCs or T cells enriched from blood (not recorded which). These receptors originate from a man aged 45-60 years in a cohort exposed to, infected with or recovered from COVID-19 (not recorded which). The CDR3 runs from the conserved cysteine through the conserved F or W. A D gene is named only where the DNA matches it firmly. Clone size is not always given. Where it is, it says once, few, many or a class for expanded clones.

TRBJ2-3	TRBV5-1	-	-	CASSPRSQGSADTQYF	TGCGCCAGCAGCCCTCGGTCGCAGGGAAGCGCAGATACGCAGTATTTT
TRBJ1-5	TRBV21-1	-	-	CTSSKRGNQPQHF	TGTACCAGCAGCAAGCGGGGCAATCAGCCCCAGCATTTT
TRBJ2-1	TRBV7-3	-	-	CASSLTSVNEQFF	TGTGCCAGCAGCTTAACCTCTGTCAATGAGCAGTTCTTC
TRBJ1-5	TRBV10-3	-	-	CAISEGRYSNQPQHF	TGTGCCATCAGTGAGGGGAGGTACAGCAATCAGCCCCAGCATTTT
TRBJ1-1	TRBV10-2	TRBD1	-	CASRLGTANTEAFF	TGCGCCAGCAGGCTCGGGACAGCGAACACTGAAGCTTTCTTT
TRBJ1-1	TRBV6-5	TRBD1	-	CASIRTGNTEAFF	TGTGCCAGCATTCGGACAGGTAACACTGAAGCTTTCTTT
TRBJ1-1	TRBV4-3	-	-	CASSQDSQGPIHRAFF	TGCGCCAGCAGCCAAGATTCACAGGGACCCATCCACCGCGCTTTCTTT
TRBJ2-4	TRBV3-1/TRBV3-2	-	-	CASSQEEQILAKNIQYF	TGTGCCAGCAGCCAAGAAGAACAGATCCTAGCCAAAAACATTCAGTACTTC
TRBJ1-3	TRBV9	TRBD1	few	CASSDHTGTGYGNTIYF	TGTGCCAGCAGCGACCACACAGGGACAGGTTATGGAAACACCATATATTTT
TRBJ2-7	TRBV27	TRBD1	-	CASRNQGAGEQYF	TGTGCCAGCAGAAATCAGGGGGCGGGAGAGCAGTACTTC
TRBJ2-2	TRBV28	TRBD2	-	CASRENAGAPGTGELFF	TGTGCCAGCCGGGAGAACGCGGGAGCTCCGGGCACCGGGGAGCTGTTTTTT
TRBJ1-1	TRBV28	-	-	CASSYTNRDTEAFF	TGTGCCAGCAGCTATACCAACCGGGACACTGAAGCTTTCTTT
TRBJ2-1	TRBV5-1	TRBD2	-	CASSLAGAGFNNEQFF	TGCGCCAGCAGCTTGGCCGGAGCGGGATTTAACAATGAGCAGTTCTTC
TRBJ2-3	TRBV2	-	-	CASRRGSTGRLDTQYF	TGTGCCAGCAGACGAGGGTCGACAGGGAGGCTGGATACGCAGTATTTT